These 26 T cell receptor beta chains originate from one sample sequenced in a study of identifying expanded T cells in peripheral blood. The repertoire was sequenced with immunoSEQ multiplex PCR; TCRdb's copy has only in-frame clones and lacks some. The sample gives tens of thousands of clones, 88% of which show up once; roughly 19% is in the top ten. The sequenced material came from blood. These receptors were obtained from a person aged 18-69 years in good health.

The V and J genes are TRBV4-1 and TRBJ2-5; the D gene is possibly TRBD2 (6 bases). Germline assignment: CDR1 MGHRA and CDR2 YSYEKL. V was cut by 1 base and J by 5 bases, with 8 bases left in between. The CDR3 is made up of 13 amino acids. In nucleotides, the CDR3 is TGCGCCAGCAGCCAAGTCGCGGGGGAGACCCAGTACTTC. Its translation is CASSQVAGETQYF.

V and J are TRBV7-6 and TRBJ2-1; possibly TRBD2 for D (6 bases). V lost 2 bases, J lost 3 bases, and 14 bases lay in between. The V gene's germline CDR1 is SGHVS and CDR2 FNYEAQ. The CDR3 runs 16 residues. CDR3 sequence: CASSLRGGVVYNEQFF. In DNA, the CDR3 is TGTGCCAGCAGCTTAAGAGGCGGGGTAGTCTACAATGAGCAGTTCTTC.

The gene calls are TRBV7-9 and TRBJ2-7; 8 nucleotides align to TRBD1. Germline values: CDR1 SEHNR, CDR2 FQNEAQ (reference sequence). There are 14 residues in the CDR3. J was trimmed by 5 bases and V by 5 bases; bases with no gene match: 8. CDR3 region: CASSRFGTGDEQYF. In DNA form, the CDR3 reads TGTGCCAGCAGCAGGTTCGGGACAGGAGACGAGCAGTACTTC. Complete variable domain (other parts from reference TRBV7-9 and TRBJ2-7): DTGVSQNPRHKITKRGQNVTFRCDPISEHNRLYWYRQTLGQGPEFLTYFQNEAQLEKSRLLSDRFSAERPKGSFSTLEIQRTEQGDSAMYLCASSRFGTGDEQYFGPGTRLTVT.

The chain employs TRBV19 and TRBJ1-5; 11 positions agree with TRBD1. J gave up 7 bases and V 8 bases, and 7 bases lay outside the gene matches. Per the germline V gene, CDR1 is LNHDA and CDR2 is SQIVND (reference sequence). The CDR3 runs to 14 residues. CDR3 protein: CASAGTGGWQPQHF. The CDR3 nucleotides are TGTGCCAGTGCGGGGACAGGGGGATGGCAGCCCCAGCATTTT.

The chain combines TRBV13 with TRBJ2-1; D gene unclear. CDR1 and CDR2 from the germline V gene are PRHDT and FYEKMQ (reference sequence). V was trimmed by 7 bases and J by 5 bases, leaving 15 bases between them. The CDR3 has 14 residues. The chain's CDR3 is CASTVNHGDNEQFF. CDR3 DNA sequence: TGTGCCAGCACTGTGAACCATGGGGACAATGAGCAGTTCTTC.

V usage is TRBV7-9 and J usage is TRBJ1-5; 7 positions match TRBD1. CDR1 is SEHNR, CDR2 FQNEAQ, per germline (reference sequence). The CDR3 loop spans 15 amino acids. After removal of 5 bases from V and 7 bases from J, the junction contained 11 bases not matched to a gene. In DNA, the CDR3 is TGTGCCAGCAGCCGGACAGGAGATTATATCCAGCCCCAGCATTTT. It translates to CASSRTGDYIQPQHF. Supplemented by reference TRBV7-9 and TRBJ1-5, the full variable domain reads DTGVSQNPRHKITKRGQNVTFRCDPISEHNRLYWYRQTLGQGPEFLTYFQNEAQLEKSRLLSDRFSAERPKGSFSTLEIQRTEQGDSAMYLCASSRTGDYIQPQHFGDGTRLSIL.

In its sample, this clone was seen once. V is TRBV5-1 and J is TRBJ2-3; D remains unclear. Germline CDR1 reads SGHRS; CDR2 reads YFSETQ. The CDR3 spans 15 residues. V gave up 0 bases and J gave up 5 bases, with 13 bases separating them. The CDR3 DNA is TGCGCCAGCAGCTTGGCACCCAGAAGCGTAGATACGCAGTATTTT. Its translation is CASSLAPRSVDTQYF. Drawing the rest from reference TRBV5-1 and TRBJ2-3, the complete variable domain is KAGVTQTPRYLIKTRGQQVTLSCSPISGHRSVSWYQQTPGQGLQFLFEYFSETQRNKGNFPGRFSGRQFSNSRSEMNVSTLELGDSALYLCASSLAPRSVDTQYFGPGTRLTVL.

CDR3 in DNA: TGTGCCAGCAGTCGAAGGCGGGCGGGCACAGATACGCAGTATTTT. Protein product: CASSRRRAGTDTQYF. The chain combines TRBV7-6 with TRBJ2-3, with D possibly being TRBD2 (5 bases). The V gene lost 6 bases and the J gene lost 1 base, with 14 bases spanning the gap. The germline V gene encodes CDR1 SGHVS and CDR2 FNYEAQ. The CDR3 spans 15 residues. Full variable domain (outside the CDR3, taken from reference TRBV7-6 and TRBJ2-3): GAGVSQSPRYKVTKRGQDVALRCDPISGHVSLYWYRQALGQGPEFLTYFNYEAQQDKSGLPNDRFSAERPEGSISTLTIQRTEQRDSAMYRCASSRRRAGTDTQYFGPGTRLTVL.

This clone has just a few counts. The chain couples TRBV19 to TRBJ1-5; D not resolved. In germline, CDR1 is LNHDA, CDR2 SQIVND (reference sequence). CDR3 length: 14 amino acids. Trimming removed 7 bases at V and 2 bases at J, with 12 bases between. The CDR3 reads CASKPQAGNQPQHF. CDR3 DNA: TGTGCCAGTAAGCCCCAGGCGGGCAATCAGCCCCAGCATTTT.

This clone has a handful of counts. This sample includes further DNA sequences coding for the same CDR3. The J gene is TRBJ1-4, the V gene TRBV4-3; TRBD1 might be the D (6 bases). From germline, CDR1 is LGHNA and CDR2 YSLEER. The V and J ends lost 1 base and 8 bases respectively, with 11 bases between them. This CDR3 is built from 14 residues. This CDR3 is CASSQGQGREKLFF. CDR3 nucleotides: TGCGCCAGCAGCCAAGGTCAGGGGAGGGAAAAACTGTTTTTT.

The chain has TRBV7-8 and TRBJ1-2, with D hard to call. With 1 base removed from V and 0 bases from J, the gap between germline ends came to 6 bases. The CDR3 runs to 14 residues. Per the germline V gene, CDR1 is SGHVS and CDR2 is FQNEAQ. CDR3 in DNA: TGTGCCAGCAGCTTAGGGGCAGCTAACTATGGCTACACCTTC. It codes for CASSLGAANYGYTF.

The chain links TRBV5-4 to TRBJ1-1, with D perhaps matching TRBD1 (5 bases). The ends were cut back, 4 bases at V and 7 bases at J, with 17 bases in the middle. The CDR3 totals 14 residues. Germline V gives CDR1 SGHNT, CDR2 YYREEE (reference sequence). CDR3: CASSGGTGRGEAFF. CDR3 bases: TGTGCCAGCAGCGGGGGGACGGGGCGGGGTGAAGCTTTCTTT.

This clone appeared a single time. The DNA for the CDR3 is TGCGCCAGCAGCTTGATCGGAGAGACCCAGTACTTC. Residues: CASSLIGETQYF. The V and J genes are TRBV5-1 and TRBJ2-5; D gene ambiguous. Per germline, CDR1 SGHRS and CDR2 YFSETQ. The CDR3 runs to 12 residues. Trimming left V 1 base short and J 4 bases short, with 5 bases between.

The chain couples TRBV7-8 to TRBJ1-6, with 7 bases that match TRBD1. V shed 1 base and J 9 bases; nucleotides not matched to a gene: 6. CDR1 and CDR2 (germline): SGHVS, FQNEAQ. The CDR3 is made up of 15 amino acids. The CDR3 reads CASSLGEGAGSPLHF. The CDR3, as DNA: TGTGCCAGCAGCTTAGGTGAGGGGGCTGGTTCACCCCTCCACTTT. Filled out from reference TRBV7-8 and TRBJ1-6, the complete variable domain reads GAGVSQSPRYKVAKRGQDVALRCDPISGHVSLFWYQQALGQGPEFLTYFQNEAQLDKSGLPSDRFFAERPEGSVSTLKIQRTQQEDSAVYLCASSLGEGAGSPLHFGNGTRLTVT.

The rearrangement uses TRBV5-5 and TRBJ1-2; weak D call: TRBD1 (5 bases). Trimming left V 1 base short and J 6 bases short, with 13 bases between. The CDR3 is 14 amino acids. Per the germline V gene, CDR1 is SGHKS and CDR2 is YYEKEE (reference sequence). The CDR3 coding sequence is TGTGCCAGCAGCTTGTTGGGAGGGGTTGATGGCTACACCTTC. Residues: CASSLLGGVDGYTF.

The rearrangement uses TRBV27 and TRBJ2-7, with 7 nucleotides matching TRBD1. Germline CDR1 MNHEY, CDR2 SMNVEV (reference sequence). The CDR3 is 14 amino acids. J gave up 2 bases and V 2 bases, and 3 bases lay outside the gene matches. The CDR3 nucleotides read TGTGCCAGCAGTTTAATCGGACAGGCCTACGAGCAGTACTTC. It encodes CASSLIGQAYEQYF.

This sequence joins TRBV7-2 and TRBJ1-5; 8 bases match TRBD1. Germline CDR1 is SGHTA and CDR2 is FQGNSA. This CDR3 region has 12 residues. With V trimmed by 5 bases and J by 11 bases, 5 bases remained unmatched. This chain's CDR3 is CASSNIQGAQHF. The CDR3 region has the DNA TGTGCCAGCAGCAACATACAGGGGGCCCAGCATTTT. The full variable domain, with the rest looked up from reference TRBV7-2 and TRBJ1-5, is GAGVSQSPSNKVTEKGKDVELRCDPISGHTALYWYRQSLGQGLEFLIYFQGNSAPDKSGLPSDRFSAERTGGSVSTLTIQRTQQEDSAVYLCASSNIQGAQHFGDGTRLSIL.

The CDR3 here is CASRSTDRGPGGYTF. Written as DNA, the CDR3 is TGTGCCAGCAGATCCACGGACAGGGGGCCGGGTGGCTACACCTTC. V is TRBV6-5 and J is TRBJ1-2; TRBD1 matches 11 bases. Germline V lookup: CDR1 MNHEY, CDR2 SVGAGI. Losses at the gene ends were 6 bases for V and 7 bases for J; bases not matched to a gene: 10. CDR3 length equals 15 residues.

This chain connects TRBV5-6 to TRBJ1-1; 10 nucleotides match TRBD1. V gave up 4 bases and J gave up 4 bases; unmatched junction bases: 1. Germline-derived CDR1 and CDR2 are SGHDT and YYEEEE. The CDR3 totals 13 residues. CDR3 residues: CASSRTGGTEAFF. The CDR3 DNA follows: TGTGCCAGCAGCCGGACAGGGGGCACTGAAGCTTTCTTT. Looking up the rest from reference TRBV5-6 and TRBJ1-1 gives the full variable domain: DAGVTQSPTHLIKTRGQQVTLRCSPKSGHDTVSWYQQALGQGPQFIFQYYEEEERQRGNFPDRFSGHQFPNYSSELNVNALLLGDSALYLCASSRTGGTEAFFGQGTRLTVV.

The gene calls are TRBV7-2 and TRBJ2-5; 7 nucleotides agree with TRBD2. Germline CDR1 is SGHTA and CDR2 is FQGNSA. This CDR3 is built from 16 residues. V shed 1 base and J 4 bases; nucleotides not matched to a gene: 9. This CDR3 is CASSLGLGGGGETQYF. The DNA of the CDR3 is TGTGCCAGCAGCTTAGGTCTCGGCGGGGGTGGAGAGACCCAGTACTTC.

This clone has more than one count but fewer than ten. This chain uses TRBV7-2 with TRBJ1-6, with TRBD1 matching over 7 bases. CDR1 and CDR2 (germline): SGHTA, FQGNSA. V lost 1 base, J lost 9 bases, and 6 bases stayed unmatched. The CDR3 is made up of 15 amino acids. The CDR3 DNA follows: TGTGCCAGCAGCTTAGAGGCGGGACAGTTTTCACCCCTCCACTTT. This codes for CASSLEAGQFSPLHF.

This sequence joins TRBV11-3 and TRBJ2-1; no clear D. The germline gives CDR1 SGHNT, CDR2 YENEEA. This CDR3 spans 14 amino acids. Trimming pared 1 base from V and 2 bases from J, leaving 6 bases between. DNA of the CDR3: TGTGCCAGCAGCTTAGTAGGCGCCTACAATGAGCAGTTCTTC. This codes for CASSLVGAYNEQFF.

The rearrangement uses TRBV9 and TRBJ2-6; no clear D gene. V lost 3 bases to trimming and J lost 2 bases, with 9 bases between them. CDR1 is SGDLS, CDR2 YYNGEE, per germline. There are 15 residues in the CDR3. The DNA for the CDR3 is TGTGCCAGCAGCGGGATTGGGGCTGGGGCCAACGTCCTGACTTTC. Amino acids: CASSGIGAGANVLTF.

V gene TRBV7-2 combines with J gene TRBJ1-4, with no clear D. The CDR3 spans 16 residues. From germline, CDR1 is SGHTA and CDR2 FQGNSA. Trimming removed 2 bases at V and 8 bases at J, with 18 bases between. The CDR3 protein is CASSLSYAEPGEKLFF. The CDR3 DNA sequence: TGTGCCAGCAGCTTAAGTTACGCAGAACCGGGAGAAAAACTGTTTTTT.

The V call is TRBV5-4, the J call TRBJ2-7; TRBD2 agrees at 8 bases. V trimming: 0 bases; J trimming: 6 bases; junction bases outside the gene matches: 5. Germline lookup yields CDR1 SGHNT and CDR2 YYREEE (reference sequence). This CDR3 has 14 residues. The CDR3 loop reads CASSLATGGSEQYF. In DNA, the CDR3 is TGTGCCAGCAGCTTGGCCACGGGGGGGAGCGAGCAGTACTTC.

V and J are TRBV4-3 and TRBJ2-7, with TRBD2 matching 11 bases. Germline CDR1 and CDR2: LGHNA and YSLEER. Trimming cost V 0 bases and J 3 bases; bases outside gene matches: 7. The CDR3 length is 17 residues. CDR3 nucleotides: TGCGCCAGCAGCCAAGAGTGGGTGGGACTAGCGGTCTACGAGCAGTACTTC. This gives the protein CASSQEWVGLAVYEQYF.